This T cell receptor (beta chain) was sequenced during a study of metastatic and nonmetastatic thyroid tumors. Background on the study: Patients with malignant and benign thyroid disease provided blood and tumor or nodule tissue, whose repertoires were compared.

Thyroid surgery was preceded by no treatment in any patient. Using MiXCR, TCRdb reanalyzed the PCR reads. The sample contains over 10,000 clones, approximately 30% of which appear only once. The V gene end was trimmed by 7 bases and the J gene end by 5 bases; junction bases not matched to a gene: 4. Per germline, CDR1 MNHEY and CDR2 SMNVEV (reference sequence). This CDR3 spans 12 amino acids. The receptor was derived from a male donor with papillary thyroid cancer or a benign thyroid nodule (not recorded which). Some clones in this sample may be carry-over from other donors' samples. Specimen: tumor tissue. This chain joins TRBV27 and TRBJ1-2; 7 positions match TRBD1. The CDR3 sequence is CASKGATYGYTF. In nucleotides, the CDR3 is TGTGCCAGCAAGGGGGCTACTTATGGCTACACCTTC.